This T cell receptor (beta chain) was documented in a study of technical replicates of blood from a handful of donors. This CDR3 comprises 13 residues. Germline lookup yields CDR1 MNHNS and CDR2 SASEGT. V was clipped by 8 bases and J by 1 base; unmatched bases: 3. Repertoires were generated with immunoSEQ multiplex PCR, while TCRdb's copy carries only in-frame clones and drops some. The sample carries some 91,000 clones, under 97% recorded once. This clone was observed a single time. This sequence joins TRBV6-1 and TRBJ1-1; 8 bases match TRBD1. Sequences were obtained from T cells isolated from PBMCs. The origin of this receptor is a human donor in good health. The CDR3 here is CASGGTGNTEAFF. The CDR3 region has the DNA TGTGCCAGCGGTGGGACAGGGAACACTGAAGCTTTCTTT.